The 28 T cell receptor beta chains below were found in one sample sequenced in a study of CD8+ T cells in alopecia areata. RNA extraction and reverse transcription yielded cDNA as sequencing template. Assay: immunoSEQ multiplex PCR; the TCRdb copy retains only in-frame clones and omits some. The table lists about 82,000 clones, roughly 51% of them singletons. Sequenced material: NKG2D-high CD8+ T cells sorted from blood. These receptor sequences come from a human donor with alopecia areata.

For the CDR3, the DNA is TGTGCCAGCAGTTTCCGGGAGAACCAAGAGACCCAGTACTTC. As protein: CASSFRENQETQYF. The gene calls are TRBV27 and TRBJ2-5; D possibly corresponds to TRBD2 (6 bases). The V end lost 3 bases, the J end lost 0 bases, and 8 bases lay between the germline ends. Per the germline V gene, CDR1 is MNHEY and CDR2 is SMNVEV (reference sequence). The CDR3 totals 14 residues.

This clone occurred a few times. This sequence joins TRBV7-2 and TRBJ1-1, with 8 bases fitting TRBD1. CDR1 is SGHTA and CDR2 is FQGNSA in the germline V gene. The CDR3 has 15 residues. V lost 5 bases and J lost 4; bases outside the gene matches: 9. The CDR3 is CASSVTGGSATEAFF. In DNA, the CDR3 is TGTGCCAGCAGCGTCACAGGGGGGAGTGCCACTGAAGCTTTCTTT.

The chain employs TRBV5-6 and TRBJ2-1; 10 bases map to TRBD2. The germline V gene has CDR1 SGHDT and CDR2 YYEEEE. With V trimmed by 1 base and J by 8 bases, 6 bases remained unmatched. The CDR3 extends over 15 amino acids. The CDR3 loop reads CASSLRLAGSHEQFF. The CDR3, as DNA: TGTGCCAGCAGCTTGAGACTAGCGGGTTCCCATGAGCAGTTCTTC.

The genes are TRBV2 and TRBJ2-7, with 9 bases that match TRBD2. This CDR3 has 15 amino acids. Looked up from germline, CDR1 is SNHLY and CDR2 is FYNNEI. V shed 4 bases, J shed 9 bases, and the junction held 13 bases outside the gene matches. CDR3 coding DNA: TGTGCCAGCAGTGGTATCGCTAGCGGGACTTTTGGGCAGTACTTC. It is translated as CASSGIASGTFGQYF.

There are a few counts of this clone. CDR3 amino acids: CASSPVNEQFF. The CDR3 region has the DNA TGTGCCAGCAGCCCAGTGAATGAGCAGTTCTTC. This chain uses TRBV2 with TRBJ2-1; D not resolved. The CDR3 covers 11 residues. Germline V gene lookup returns CDR1 SNHLY and CDR2 FYNNEI. V was pared by 6 bases and J by 7 bases, with 7 bases between.

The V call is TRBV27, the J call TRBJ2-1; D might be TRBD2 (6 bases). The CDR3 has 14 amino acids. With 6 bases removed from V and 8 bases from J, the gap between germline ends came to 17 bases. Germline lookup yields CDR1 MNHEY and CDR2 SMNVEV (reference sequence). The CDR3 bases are TGTGCCAGCAGCCCCGGGCTAGGAGGGTATGAGCAGTTCTTC. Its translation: CASSPGLGGYEQFF.

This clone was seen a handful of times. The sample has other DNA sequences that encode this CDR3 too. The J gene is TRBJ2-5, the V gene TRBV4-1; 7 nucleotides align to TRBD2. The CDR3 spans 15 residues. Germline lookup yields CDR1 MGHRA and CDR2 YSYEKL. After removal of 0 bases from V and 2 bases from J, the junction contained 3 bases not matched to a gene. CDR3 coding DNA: TGCGCCAGCAGCCAAGATCGGGACTATCAAGAGACCCAGTACTTC. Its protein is CASSQDRDYQETQYF.

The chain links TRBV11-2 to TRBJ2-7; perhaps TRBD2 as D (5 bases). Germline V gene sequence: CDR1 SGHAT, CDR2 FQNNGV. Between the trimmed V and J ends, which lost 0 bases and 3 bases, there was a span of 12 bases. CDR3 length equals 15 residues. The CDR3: CASSLELRSGYEQYF. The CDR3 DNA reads TGTGCCAGCAGCTTAGAGTTGCGGAGCGGCTACGAGCAGTACTTC.

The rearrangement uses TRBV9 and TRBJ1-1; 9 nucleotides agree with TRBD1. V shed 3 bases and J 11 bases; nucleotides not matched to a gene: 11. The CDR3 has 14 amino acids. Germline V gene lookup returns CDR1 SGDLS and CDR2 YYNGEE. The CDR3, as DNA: TGTGCCAGCAGCGCGGGGACAGGGAACCCGTGGGCTTTCTTT. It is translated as CASSAGTGNPWAFF.

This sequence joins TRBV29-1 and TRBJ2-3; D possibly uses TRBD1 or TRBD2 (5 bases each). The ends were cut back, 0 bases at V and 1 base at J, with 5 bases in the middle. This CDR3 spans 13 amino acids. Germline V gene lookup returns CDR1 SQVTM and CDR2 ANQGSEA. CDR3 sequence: CSVEEGGTDTQYF. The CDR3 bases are TGCAGCGTTGAAGAGGGGGGCACAGATACGCAGTATTTT.

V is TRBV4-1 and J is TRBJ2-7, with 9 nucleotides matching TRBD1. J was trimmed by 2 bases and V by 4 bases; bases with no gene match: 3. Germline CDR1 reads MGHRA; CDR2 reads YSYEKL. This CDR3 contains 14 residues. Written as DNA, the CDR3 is TGCGCCAGCAGCCCCGGGACAGGGACCTACGAGCAGTACTTC. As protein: CASSPGTGTYEQYF.

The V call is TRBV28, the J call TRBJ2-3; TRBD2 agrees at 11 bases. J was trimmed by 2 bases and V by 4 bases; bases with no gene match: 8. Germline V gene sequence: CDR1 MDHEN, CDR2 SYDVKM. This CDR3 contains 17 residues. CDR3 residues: CASSSIRLAGFTDTQYF. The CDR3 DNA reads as TGTGCCAGCAGTTCCATTCGACTAGCGGGGTTCACAGATACGCAGTATTTT.

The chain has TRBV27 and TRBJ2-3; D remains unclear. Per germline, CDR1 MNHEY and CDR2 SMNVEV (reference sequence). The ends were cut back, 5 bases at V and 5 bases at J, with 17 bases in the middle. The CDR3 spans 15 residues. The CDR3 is CASSIRGPDGDTQYF. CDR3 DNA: TGTGCCAGCAGTATACGCGGACCGGATGGAGATACGCAGTATTTT.

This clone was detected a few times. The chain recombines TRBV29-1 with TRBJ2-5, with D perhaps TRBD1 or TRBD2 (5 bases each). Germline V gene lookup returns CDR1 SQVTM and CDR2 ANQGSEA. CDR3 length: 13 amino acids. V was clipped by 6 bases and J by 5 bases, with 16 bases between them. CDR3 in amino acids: CSVIVGVTETQYF. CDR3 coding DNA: TGCAGCGTGATCGTGGGGGTTACGGAGACCCAGTACTTC.

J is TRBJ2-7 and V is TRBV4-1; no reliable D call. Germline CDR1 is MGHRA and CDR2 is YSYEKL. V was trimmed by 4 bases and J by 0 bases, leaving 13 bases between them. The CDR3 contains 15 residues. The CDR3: CASSPRGISSYEQYF. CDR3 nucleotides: TGCGCCAGCAGCCCCCGAGGAATCAGCTCCTACGAGCAGTACTTC.

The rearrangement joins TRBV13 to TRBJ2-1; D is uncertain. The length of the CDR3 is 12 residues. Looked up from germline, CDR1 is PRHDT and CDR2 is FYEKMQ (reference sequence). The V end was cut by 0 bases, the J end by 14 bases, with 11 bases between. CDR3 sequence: CASSLGRQREFF. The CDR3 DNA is TGTGCCAGCAGCTTAGGCCGGCAACGGGAGTTCTTC.

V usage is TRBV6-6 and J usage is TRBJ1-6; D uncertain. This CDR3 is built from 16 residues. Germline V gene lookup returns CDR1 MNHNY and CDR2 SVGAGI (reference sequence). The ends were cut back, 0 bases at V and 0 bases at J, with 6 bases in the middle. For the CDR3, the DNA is TGTGCCAGCAGTTACTCACCAGTCTCCTATAATTCACCCCTCCACTTT. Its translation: CASSYSPVSYNSPLHF.

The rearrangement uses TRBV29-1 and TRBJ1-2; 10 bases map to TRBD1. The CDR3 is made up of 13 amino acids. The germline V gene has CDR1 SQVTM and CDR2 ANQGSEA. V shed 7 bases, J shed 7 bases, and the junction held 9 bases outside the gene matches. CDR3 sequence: CSGAGQGDGGYTF. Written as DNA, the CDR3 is TGCAGCGGGGCAGGACAGGGGGATGGTGGCTACACCTTC.

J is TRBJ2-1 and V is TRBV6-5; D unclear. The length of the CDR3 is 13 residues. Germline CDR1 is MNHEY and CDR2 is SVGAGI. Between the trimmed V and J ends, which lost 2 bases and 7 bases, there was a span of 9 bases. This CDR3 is CASSYTLSNEQFF. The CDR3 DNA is TGTGCCAGCAGTTACACTCTATCGAATGAGCAGTTCTTC.

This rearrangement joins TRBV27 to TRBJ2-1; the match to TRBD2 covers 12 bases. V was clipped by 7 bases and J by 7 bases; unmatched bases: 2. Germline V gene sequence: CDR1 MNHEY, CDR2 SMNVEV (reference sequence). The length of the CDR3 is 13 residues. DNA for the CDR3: TGTGCCAGCATGACTAGCGGGAGTAATGAGCAGTTCTTC. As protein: CASMTSGSNEQFF.

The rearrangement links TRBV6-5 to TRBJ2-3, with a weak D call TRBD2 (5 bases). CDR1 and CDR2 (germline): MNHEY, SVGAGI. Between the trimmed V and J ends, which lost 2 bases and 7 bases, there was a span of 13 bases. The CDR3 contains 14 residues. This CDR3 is CASSYEGIENTQYF. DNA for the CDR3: TGTGCCAGCAGTTACGAGGGAATTGAAAATACGCAGTATTTT.

CDR3 sequence reads: CASSMGSVDTQYF. In nucleotides, the CDR3 is TGTGCCAGCAGCATGGGTTCCGTGGATACGCAGTATTTT. This chain links TRBV5-6 with TRBJ2-3; D not resolved. Germline V gene sequence: CDR1 SGHDT, CDR2 YYEEEE. The CDR3 is made up of 13 amino acids. V lost 4 bases, J lost 6 bases, and 12 bases lay in between.

CDR3 coding DNA: TGTGCCAGTAAGGAGGGAGGGAACACTGAAGCTTTCTTT. Protein sequence: CASKEGGNTEAFF. The chain has TRBV19 and TRBJ1-1; no clear D gene. CDR3 length: 13 amino acids. Germline V gives CDR1 LNHDA, CDR2 SQIVND (reference sequence). With 7 bases removed from V and 1 base from J, the gap between germline ends came to 10 bases.

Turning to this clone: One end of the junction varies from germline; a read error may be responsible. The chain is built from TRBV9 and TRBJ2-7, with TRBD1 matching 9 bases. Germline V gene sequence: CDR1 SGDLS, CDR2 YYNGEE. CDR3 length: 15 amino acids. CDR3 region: CASSAPGQGSSEQYF. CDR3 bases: TGTGCCAGCAGCGCGCCGGGACAGGGATCCTCCGAGCAGTACTTC.

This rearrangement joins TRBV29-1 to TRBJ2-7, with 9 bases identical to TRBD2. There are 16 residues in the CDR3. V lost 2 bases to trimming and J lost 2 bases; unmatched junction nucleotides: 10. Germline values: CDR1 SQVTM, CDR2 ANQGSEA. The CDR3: CSVESAGGPGAYEQYF. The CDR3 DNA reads TGCAGCGTTGAATCGGCGGGGGGGCCCGGCGCCTACGAGCAGTACTTC.

The CDR3 loop is CSVEGGDIADTQYF. The DNA for the CDR3 is TGCAGCGTTGAAGGAGGAGACATTGCAGATACGCAGTATTTT. The J gene is TRBJ2-3, the V gene TRBV29-1; unclear D gene. The CDR3 consists of 14 residues. The V end lost 1 base, the J end lost 4 bases, and 12 bases lay between the germline ends. The V gene's germline CDR1 is SQVTM and CDR2 ANQGSEA.

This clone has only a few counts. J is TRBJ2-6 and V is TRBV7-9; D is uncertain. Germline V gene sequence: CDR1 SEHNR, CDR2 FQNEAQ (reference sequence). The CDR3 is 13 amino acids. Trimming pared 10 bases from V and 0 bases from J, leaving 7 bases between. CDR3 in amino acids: CATRDSGANVLTF. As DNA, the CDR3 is TGTGCCACCCGAGACTCTGGGGCCAACGTCCTGACTTTC. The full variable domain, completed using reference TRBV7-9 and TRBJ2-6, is DTGVSQNPRHKITKRGQNVTFRCDPISEHNRLYWYRQTLGQGPEFLTYFQNEAQLEKSRLLSDRFSAERPKGSFSTLEIQRTEQGDSAMYLCATRDSGANVLTFGAGSRLTVL.

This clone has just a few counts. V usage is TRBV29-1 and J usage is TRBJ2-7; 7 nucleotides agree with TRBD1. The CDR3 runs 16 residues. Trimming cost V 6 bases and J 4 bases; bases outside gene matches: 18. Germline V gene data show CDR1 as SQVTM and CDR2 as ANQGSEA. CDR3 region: CSVLKGGRQGLYEQYF. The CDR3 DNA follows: TGCAGCGTCCTAAAAGGGGGACGACAGGGTCTATACGAGCAGTACTTC.